This T cell receptor beta chain was profiled in a study of blood T cells in healthy people across ages. To note about this clonotype: As yet, its antigen is unknown.

Study-wide points: The recorded TCR beta diversity per million T cells decreased in a roughly linear manner with age. With donor CMV status unknown, expanded clonotype changes were possibly confounded. Naive T cell percentage and TCR beta diversity correlated strongly.

V lost 0 bases, J lost 2 bases, and 4 bases stayed unmatched. The CDR3 runs to 17 residues. Germline V gene sequence: CDR1 MNHEY, CDR2 SVGEGT. A second roughly 6 to 11 cycle PCR used barcoded and J-beta primers. Template switching added a 12-random-nucleotide identifier to every cDNA molecule. TCRdb reprocessed the 5' RACE reads via MiXCR and lists one record per CDR3 protein. Altogether fewer than 1.5 million distinct CDR3 sequences are present, around 42% being singletons, with the ten largest covering 7.9%. The sequencing input was blood. This TCR was recovered from a woman aged 18-29 years in good health. The V call is TRBV6-2 or TRBV6-3, the J call TRBJ2-1, with 10 bases matching TRBD2. For the CDR3, the DNA is TGTGCCAGCAGTTACTCGCCTAGCGGGAGTGCCTACAATGAGCAGTTCTTC. Translating gives CASSYSPSGSAYNEQFF.